Listed below are T cell receptor beta chains from one sample, sequenced in a study of cytomegalovirus exposure and HLA in healthy donors. Assay used: immunoSEQ multiplex PCR; TCRdb lists only in-frame clones, some missing. The sample yields about 280,000 clones, about 86% seen once. The sample was PBMCs. These receptors were taken from a woman under 30 in good health and CMV-seronegative. The CDR3 runs from the conserved cysteine through the conserved F or W. The D gene is left open where the match is weak.

v_call	d_call	j_call	cdr3_nt	cdr3_aa
TRBV5-4	NA	TRBJ2-7	TGTGCCAGCAGCTTTGAAGACACGGCTTCCTACGAGCAGTACTTC	CASSFEDTASYEQYF
TRBV2	TRBD2	TRBJ2-1	TGTGCCAGCGGGGCCCTAGCGGGAGGTAACAATGAGCAGTTCTTC	CASGALAGGNNEQFF
TRBV13	NA	TRBJ2-5	TGTGCCAGCAGCTTAAGGCGGGCCCAAGAGACCCAGTACTTC	CASSLRRAQETQYF
TRBV5-1	NA	TRBJ1-5	TGCGCCAGCAGCCCGGGAGAGACGAATCAGCCCCAGCATTTT	CASSPGETNQPQHF
TRBV9	TRBD1	TRBJ1-6	TGTGCCAGCAGCAGACAGGGGGGGAATTCACCCCTCCACTTT	CASSRQGGNSPLHF
TRBV18	NA	TRBJ2-7	TGTGCCAGCTCACGGGCTGGCGGGACGGGCTACGAGCAGTACTTC	CASSRAGGTGYEQYF
TRBV7-9	TRBD1	TRBJ1-1	TGTGCCAGCAGCTTGTCAGGACAGGTTGGTAACACTGAAGCTTTCTTT	CASSLSGQVGNTEAFF
TRBV5-1	NA	TRBJ2-3	TGCGCCAGCAGCTTGGCAACTAGTGTCGCAGAAGATACGCAGTATTTT	CASSLATSVAEDTQYF
TRBV7-2	TRBD1	TRBJ2-5	TGTGCCAGCAGCGAGTCGACAGGGTGGGAGACCCAGTACTTC	CASSESTGWETQYF
TRBV6-5	TRBD1	TRBJ1-2	TGTGCCAGCAGTTACTCTGGGACAGGGGTGTTCGATGGCTACACCTTC	CASSYSGTGVFDGYTF